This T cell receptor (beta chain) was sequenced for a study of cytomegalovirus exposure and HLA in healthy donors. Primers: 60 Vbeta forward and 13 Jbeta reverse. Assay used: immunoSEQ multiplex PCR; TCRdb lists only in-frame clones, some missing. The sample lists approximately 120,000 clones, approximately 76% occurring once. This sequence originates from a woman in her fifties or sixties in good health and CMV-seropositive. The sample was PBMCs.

Here the CDR3 reads CASSDRGNLNTEAFF. The CDR3 DNA reads TGTGCCAGCAGCGACAGGGGGAACTTGAACACTGAAGCTTTCTTT. The chain links TRBV28 to TRBJ1-1, with 9 bases that match TRBD1. CDR3 size: 15 residues. Trimming removed 6 bases from V and 0 bases from J; junction bases left unmatched: 5. Germline V lookup: CDR1 MDHEN, CDR2 SYDVKM.